Below are 24 T cell receptor beta chains sequenced from a single sample in a study of T cells after yellow fever vaccination. TCRdb redid the calling of the 5' RACE reads with MiXCR, one entry per CDR3 protein. The sample has fewer than 450,000 distinct CDR3 sequences, around a tenth seen once; the top ten hold 18%. The sequencing used PBMCs, collected on the day of the first yellow fever vaccination. The receptors were gathered from a man aged 18 to 29 who received the YFV17D yellow fever vaccine.

This clonotype was seen more than once but under ten times. The chain couples TRBV5-5 to TRBJ2-7, with TRBD1 identical over 7 bases. With V trimmed by 3 bases and J by 5 bases, 5 bases remained unmatched. The germline V gene encodes CDR1 SGHKS and CDR2 YYEKEE (reference sequence). The CDR3 extends over 13 amino acids. In nucleotides, the CDR3 is TGTGCCAGCAGCTCCCCGGACAGGAACGAGCAGTACTTC. Its translation: CASSSPDRNEQYF.

This clonotype has more than one count but fewer than ten. The chain couples TRBV20-1 to TRBJ2-3; TRBD1 might be the D (6 bases). The V and J ends lost 3 bases and 5 bases respectively, with 18 bases between them. The CDR3 is 15 amino acids. From germline, CDR1 is DFQATT and CDR2 SNEGSKA (reference sequence). CDR3 in amino acids: CSASDARGSGDTQYF. The DNA for the CDR3 is TGCAGTGCTAGCGATGCCAGGGGATCCGGAGATACGCAGTATTTT.

This clonotype was recorded at least ten times. The chain couples TRBV11-2 to TRBJ1-1; D unclear. The CDR3 totals 10 residues. Germline V gene sequence: CDR1 SGHAT, CDR2 FQNNGV. Trimming shortened V by 5 bases and J by 6 bases, and 4 bases separated the two germline ends. CDR3: CASSLSEAFF. DNA for the CDR3: TGTGCCAGCAGCCTATCTGAAGCTTTCTTT.

V usage is TRBV10-1 and J usage is TRBJ2-5; 13 bases are shared with TRBD2. J gave up 0 bases and V 5 bases, and 9 bases lay outside the gene matches. This CDR3 has 18 residues. Germline V lookup: CDR1 WNHNN, CDR2 SYGVQD (reference sequence). The CDR3 loop reads CASSPSPGLAGYQETQYF. The CDR3 DNA is TGCGCCAGCAGTCCTTCCCCGGGACTAGCGGGGTACCAAGAGACCCAGTACTTC.

The table lists this clonotype with a few counts. The genes are TRBV7-2 and TRBJ2-5; tentatively, D is TRBD1 or TRBD2 (5 bases each). Germline V gene data show CDR1 as SGHTA and CDR2 as FQGNSA. Deletions cut 4 bases from V and 9 bases from J, with 21 bases between. There are 15 residues in the CDR3. CDR3 coding DNA: TGTGCCAGCAGCTCCGTCGGGGCGACTTTTGGGGCCCAGTACTTC. It encodes CASSSVGATFGAQYF. The full variable domain, completed using reference TRBV7-2 and TRBJ2-5, is GAGVSQSPSNKVTEKGKDVELRCDPISGHTALYWYRQSLGQGLEFLIYFQGNSAPDKSGLPSDRFSAERTGGSVSTLTIQRTQQEDSAVYLCASSSVGATFGAQYFGPGTRLLVL.

This sequence joins TRBV6-2 or TRBV6-3 and TRBJ1-6, with TRBD1 matching 8 bases. CDR1 and CDR2 from the germline V gene are MNHEY and SVGEGT. The CDR3 spans 19 residues. The J segment lost 6 bases and the V segment lost 5 bases, leaving 18 bases of the junction unmatched. This chain's CDR3 is CASSRRQGPSGIVNSPLHF. The DNA of the CDR3 is TGTGCCAGCAGTCGACGACAGGGGCCCTCTGGGATTGTTAATTCACCCCTCCACTTT.

This clonotype has a handful of counts. CDR3 DNA sequence: TGCGCCAGCAGCCAAGATGAAGGGACCCGGTGGGAGCAGTACTTC. Amino acid sequence: CASSQDEGTRWEQYF. The rearrangement uses TRBV4-1 and TRBJ2-7; D is possibly TRBD1 or TRBD2 (5 bases each). Germline V lookup: CDR1 MGHRA, CDR2 YSYEKL. There are 15 residues in the CDR3. The V end lost 0 bases, the J end lost 7 bases, and 16 bases lay between the germline ends.

This chain links TRBV5-1 with TRBJ2-5; 7 bases align to TRBD1. The CDR3 totals 14 residues. The junction had 5 bases not matched to a gene; V was cut back by 4 bases and J by 2 bases. CDR1 is SGHRS and CDR2 is YFSETQ in the germline V gene. The CDR3, as DNA: TGCGCCAGCAGCCGGGGACAGACACAAGAGACCCAGTACTTC. It is translated as CASSRGQTQETQYF.

This chain joins TRBV20-1 and TRBJ2-1; D gene unclear. Trimming removed 7 bases at V and 13 bases at J, with 20 bases between. CDR1 DFQATT and CDR2 SNEGSKA come from the germline V gene (reference sequence). CDR3 length: 12 residues. CDR3 coding DNA: TGCAGTGTAGCCCGCGCCGTGGACCCCCAGTTCTTC. Residues: CSVARAVDPQFF.

This clonotype was recorded a few times. V is TRBV6-1 and J is TRBJ1-1, with a tentative D call TRBD1 (6 bases). Trimming removed 7 bases at V and 5 bases at J, with 14 bases between. Germline V lookup: CDR1 MNHNS, CDR2 SASEGT. CDR3 length: 13 amino acids. In DNA, the CDR3 is TGTGCCAGCATGGACCGACAGGAGACTGAAGCTTTCTTT. Translation: CASMDRQETEAFF.

This chain connects TRBV4-2 to TRBJ2-5, with no clear D. There are 15 residues in the CDR3. V shed 0 bases and J shed 0 bases, with 8 bases lying between them. Germline assignment: CDR1 LGHNA and CDR2 YNFKEQ. CDR3: CASSQDAANQETQYF. The CDR3 DNA follows: TGTGCCAGCAGCCAAGATGCGGCTAACCAAGAGACCCAGTACTTC.

The chain is built from TRBV7-8 and TRBJ2-1, with a weak D call TRBD2 (5 bases). V was shortened by 3 bases and J by 9 bases, with 18 bases between the two germline ends. Per germline, CDR1 SGHVS and CDR2 FQNEAQ. This CDR3 contains 15 residues. The CDR3 DNA reads as TGTGCCAGCAGCTTTCGGGGTTCCCGGAATGCTGAGCAGTTCTTC. This encodes CASSFRGSRNAEQFF.

The gene calls are TRBV6-1 and TRBJ2-7; D is possibly TRBD2 (5 bases). V was cut by 5 bases and J by 7 bases, with 24 bases left in between. Germline CDR1 and CDR2: MNHNS and SASEGT. The CDR3 runs to 16 residues. The CDR3 loop is CASSLRNGEGKVEQYF. In DNA, the CDR3 is TGTGCCAGCAGTCTTCGCAACGGTGAGGGAAAGGTGGAGCAGTACTTC.

This clonotype was seen more than once but under ten times. The J gene is TRBJ2-1, the V gene TRBV20-1; 7 nucleotides line up with TRBD1. The ends lost 6 bases at V and 4 bases at J; junction bases unmatched: 9. This CDR3 comprises 14 residues. Per the germline V gene, CDR1 is DFQATT and CDR2 is SNEGSKA (reference sequence). CDR3 coding DNA: TGCAGTGCGCCGACAGGGCCAGGGTACAATGAGCAGTTCTTC. Translated: CSAPTGPGYNEQFF.

The chain joins TRBV6-2 or TRBV6-3 to TRBJ1-1, with 7 bases fitting TRBD1. Germline V lookup: CDR1 MNHEY, CDR2 SVGEGT. The CDR3 is made up of 16 amino acids. J lost 5 bases, V lost 2 bases, and 11 bases had no gene match. This chain's CDR3 is CASSYTTYRGKTEAFF. In DNA, the CDR3 is TGTGCCAGCAGTTACACTACCTACAGGGGAAAAACTGAAGCTTTCTTT.

The chain recombines TRBV20-1 with TRBJ2-4; D not resolved. Per germline, CDR1 DFQATT and CDR2 SNEGSKA (reference sequence). The V end lost 6 bases, the J end lost 7 bases, and 10 bases lay between the germline ends. The CDR3 is made up of 11 amino acids. CDR3 DNA: TGCAGTGCCAGCACCCAGAACATTCAGTACTTC. It specifies CSASTQNIQYF.

The chain is built from TRBV7-9 and TRBJ2-3; a weak D match, TRBD2 (5 bases). This CDR3 has 12 amino acids. V lost 5 bases and J lost 5, with 8 bases in between. From germline, CDR1 is SEHNR and CDR2 FQNEAQ (reference sequence). The CDR3 protein is CASSVRGDTQYF. CDR3 nucleotides: TGTGCCAGCAGCGTACGGGGAGATACGCAGTATTTT.

The chain recombines TRBV4-2 with TRBJ1-5; D is undetermined. The V gene's germline CDR1 is LGHNA and CDR2 YNFKEQ. V lost 1 base to trimming and J lost 2 bases, with 9 bases between them. The CDR3 extends over 15 amino acids. The chain's CDR3 is CASSQVTLGNQPQHF. CDR3 nucleotide sequence: TGTGCCAGCAGCCAAGTAACCTTGGGCAATCAGCCCCAGCATTTT.

The chain links TRBV6-1 to TRBJ2-7; the match to TRBD1 covers 10 bases. CDR3 length equals 14 residues. Unmatched junction bases numbered 3, after V lost 4 bases and J lost 3 bases. Germline CDR1 is MNHNS and CDR2 is SASEGT. CDR3 sequence: CASSVTGGGYEQYF. The CDR3 nucleotides read TGTGCCAGCAGTGTGACAGGGGGCGGCTACGAGCAGTACTTC.

This clonotype was observed a handful of times. The chain recombines TRBV20-1 with TRBJ2-4, with a possible D match to TRBD2 (5 bases). The CDR3 is made up of 13 amino acids. Trimming took off 5 bases at V and 3 bases at J, with 11 bases between the two ends. Germline V lookup: CDR1 DFQATT, CDR2 SNEGSKA (reference sequence). The CDR3 here is CSAYTAGKNIQYF. Here the CDR3 DNA reads TGCAGTGCTTACACCGCGGGCAAAAACATTCAGTACTTC.

Only a few counts were recorded for this clonotype. The genes are TRBV3-1 and TRBJ2-5, with 7 bases identical to TRBD1. Per the germline V gene, CDR1 is LGHDT and CDR2 is YNNKEL (reference sequence). The trim removed 0 bases at V and 2 bases at J, leaving 9 bases unmatched. There are 17 residues in the CDR3. CDR3 residues: CASSQERGPRPQETQYF. DNA for the CDR3: TGTGCCAGCAGCCAAGAGAGGGGGCCGAGACCGCAAGAGACCCAGTACTTC.

The sample holds many counts of this clonotype. The gene calls are TRBV7-2 and TRBJ1-1, with a possible D match to TRBD1 (5 bases). Per the germline V gene, CDR1 is SGHTA and CDR2 is FQGNSA. The CDR3 covers 14 residues. V shed 2 bases and J shed 1 base, with 8 bases lying between them. The CDR3 loop is CASSLRGRNTEAFF. The CDR3 DNA follows: TGTGCCAGCAGCTTACGGGGCCGGAACACTGAAGCTTTCTTT.

The chain links TRBV20-1 to TRBJ2-1; tentatively, D is TRBD2 (6 bases). Trimming took off 5 bases at V and 4 bases at J, with 27 bases between the two ends. This CDR3 has 18 residues. CDR1 DFQATT and CDR2 SNEGSKA come from the germline V gene (reference sequence). The CDR3 protein is CSAGGARQGPIFYNEQFF. In nucleotides, the CDR3 is TGCAGTGCTGGAGGGGCGAGGCAGGGTCCCATATTTTACAATGAGCAGTTCTTC.

This clonotype appeared a few times. The rearrangement links TRBV18 to TRBJ1-2; no clear D gene. The CDR3 length is 12 residues. V was shortened by 6 bases and J by 7 bases, with 12 bases between the two germline ends. Germline loops: CDR1 KGHSH, CDR2 LQKENI. CDR3 sequence reads: CASSPDRSGYTF. The DNA for the CDR3 is TGTGCCAGCTCGCCCGACCGGAGTGGCTACACCTTC. The variable domain in full, with the rest retrieved from reference TRBV18 and TRBJ1-2, is NAGVMQNPRHLVRRRGQEARLRCSPMKGHSHVYWYRQLPEEGLKFMVYLQKENIIDESGMPKERFSAEFPKEGPSILRIQQVVRGDSAAYFCASSPDRSGYTFGSGTRLTVV.